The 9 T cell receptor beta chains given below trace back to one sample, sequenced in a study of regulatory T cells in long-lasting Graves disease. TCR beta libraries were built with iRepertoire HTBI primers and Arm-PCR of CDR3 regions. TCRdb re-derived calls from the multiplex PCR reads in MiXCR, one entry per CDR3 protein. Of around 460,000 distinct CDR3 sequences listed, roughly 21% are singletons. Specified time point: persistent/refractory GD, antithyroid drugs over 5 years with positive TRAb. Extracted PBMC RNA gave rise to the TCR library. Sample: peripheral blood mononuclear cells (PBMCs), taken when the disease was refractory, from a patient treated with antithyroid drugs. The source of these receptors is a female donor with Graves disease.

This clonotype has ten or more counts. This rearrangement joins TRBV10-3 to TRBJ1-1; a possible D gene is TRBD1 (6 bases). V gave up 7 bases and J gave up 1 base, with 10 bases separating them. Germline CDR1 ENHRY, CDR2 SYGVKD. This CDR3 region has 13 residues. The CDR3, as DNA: TGTGCCATCACCCGGACAGAGAACACTGAAGCTTTCTTT. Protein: CAITRTENTEAFF.

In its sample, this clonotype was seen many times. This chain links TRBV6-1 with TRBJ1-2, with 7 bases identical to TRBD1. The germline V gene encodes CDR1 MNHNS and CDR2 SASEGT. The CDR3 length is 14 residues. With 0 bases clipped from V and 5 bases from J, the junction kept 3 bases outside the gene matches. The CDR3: CASSEAEQGYGYTF. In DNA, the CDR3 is TGTGCCAGCAGTGAAGCGGAACAGGGGTATGGCTACACCTTC.

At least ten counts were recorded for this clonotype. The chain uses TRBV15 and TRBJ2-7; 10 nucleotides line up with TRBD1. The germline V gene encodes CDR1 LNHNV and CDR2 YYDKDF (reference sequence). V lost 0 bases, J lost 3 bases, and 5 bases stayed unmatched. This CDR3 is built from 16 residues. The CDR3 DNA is TGTGCCACCAGCAGAGATTTGGGACAGGGGTACTACGAGCAGTACTTC. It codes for CATSRDLGQGYYEQYF. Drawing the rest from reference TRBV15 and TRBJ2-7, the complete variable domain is DAMVIQNPRYQVTQFGKPVTLSCSQTLNHNVMYWYQQKSSQAPKLLFHYYDKDFNNEADTPDNFQSRRPNTSFCFLDIRSPGLGDTAMYLCATSRDLGQGYYEQYFGPGTRLTVT.

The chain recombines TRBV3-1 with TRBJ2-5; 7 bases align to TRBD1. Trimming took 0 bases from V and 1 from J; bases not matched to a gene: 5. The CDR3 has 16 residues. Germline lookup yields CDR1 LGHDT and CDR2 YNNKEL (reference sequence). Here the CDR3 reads CASSQDSRGIQETQYF. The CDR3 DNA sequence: TGTGCCAGCAGCCAAGATTCCAGGGGGATCCAAGAGACCCAGTACTTC.

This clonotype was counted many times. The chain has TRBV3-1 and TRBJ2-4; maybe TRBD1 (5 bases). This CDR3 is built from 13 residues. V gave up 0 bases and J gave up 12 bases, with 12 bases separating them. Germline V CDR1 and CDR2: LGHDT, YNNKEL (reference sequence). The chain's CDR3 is CASSQDQWGAQYF. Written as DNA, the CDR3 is TGTGCCAGCAGCCAAGATCAATGGGGCGCTCAGTACTTC.

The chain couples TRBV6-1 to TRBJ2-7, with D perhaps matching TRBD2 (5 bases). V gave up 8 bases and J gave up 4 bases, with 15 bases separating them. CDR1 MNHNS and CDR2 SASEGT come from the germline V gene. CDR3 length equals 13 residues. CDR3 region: CASLDGRGYEQYF. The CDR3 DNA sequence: TGTGCCAGCCTGGATGGGCGAGGGTACGAGCAGTACTTC.

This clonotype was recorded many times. The CDR3 bases are TGTGCCAGCAGTCCCCTCCCAGGACAGAGCTCTGGAAACACCATATATTTT. As protein: CASSPLPGQSSGNTIYF. The chain is built from TRBV28 and TRBJ1-3, with D perhaps TRBD1 (6 bases). Germline V CDR1 and CDR2: MDHEN, SYDVKM. This CDR3 spans 17 amino acids. Trimming took 5 bases from V and 0 from J, leaving 17 bases between them.

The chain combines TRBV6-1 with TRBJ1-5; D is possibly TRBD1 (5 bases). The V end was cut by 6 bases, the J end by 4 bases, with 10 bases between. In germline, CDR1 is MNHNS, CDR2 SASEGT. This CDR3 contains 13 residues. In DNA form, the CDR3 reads TGTGCCAGCAGCCGAGGGACGAATCAGCCCCAGCATTTT. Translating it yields CASSRGTNQPQHF.

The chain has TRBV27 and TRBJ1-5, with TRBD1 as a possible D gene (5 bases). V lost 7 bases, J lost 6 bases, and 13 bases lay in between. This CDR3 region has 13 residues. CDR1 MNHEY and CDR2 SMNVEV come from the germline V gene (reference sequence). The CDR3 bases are TGTGCCAGCACACAGGATGTAGGTCAGCCCCAGCATTTT. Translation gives CASTQDVGQPQHF.